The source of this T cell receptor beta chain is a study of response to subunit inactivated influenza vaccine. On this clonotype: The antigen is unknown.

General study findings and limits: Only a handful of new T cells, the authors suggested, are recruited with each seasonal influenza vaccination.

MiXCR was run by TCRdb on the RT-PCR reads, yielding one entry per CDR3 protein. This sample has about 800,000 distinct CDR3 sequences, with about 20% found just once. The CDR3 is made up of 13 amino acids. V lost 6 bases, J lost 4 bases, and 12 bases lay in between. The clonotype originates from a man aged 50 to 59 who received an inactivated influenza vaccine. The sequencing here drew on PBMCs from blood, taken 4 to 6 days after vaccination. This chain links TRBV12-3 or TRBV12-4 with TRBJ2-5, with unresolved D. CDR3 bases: TGTGCCAGCAGGCAAGACACTCTAGAGACCCAGTACTTC. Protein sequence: CASRQDTLETQYF.